The clone carrying this TCR beta chain occurred many times. Its antigen is as yet unknown. TCRdb used MiXCR to reprocess the 5' RACE reads, holding one entry per CDR3 protein. The profile shows 220,000 or so distinct CDR3 sequences, 15% to 20% of them singletons. This CDR3 is built from 18 residues. J lost 0 bases, V lost 4 bases, and 8 bases had no gene match. Germline CDR1 is MGHRA and CDR2 is YSYEKL. This sample stems from a study of CD8 T cells in ankylosing spondylitis. Study-level findings and limits: Disease-associated clones were reportedly significantly overrepresented in matched ankylosing spondylitis synovial fluid. A motif of roughly 8 highly homologous TCR beta variants was seen as apparently characteristic of ankylosing spondylitis blood.

The rearrangement joins TRBV4-1 to TRBJ2-3; 12 bases are shared with TRBD2. The TCR sequence derives from a male donor with ankylosing spondylitis. What was sequenced was blood, either unsorted or a sorted T cell fraction (not recorded which). CDR3 sequence (DNA): TGCGCCAGCAGCCTACTAGCGGGGGGCCCAACTAGCACAGATACGCAGTATTTT. Encoded protein: CASSLLAGGPTSTDTQYF.